The 6 T cell receptor beta chains below come from one sample, sequenced in a study of blood T cell repertoires in COVID-19. Using immunoSEQ multiplex PCR, the repertoire was profiled, and TCRdb retains in-frame clones only, with some absent. The profile shows approximately 240,000 clones, 85% of them singletons. Sequenced sample: peripheral blood. The receptors come from a woman aged 55-69 years with active or convalescent COVID-19.

The chain links TRBV12-3 or TRBV12-4 to TRBJ1-5, with 7 bases fitting TRBD1. J lost 5 bases, V lost 4 bases, and 2 bases had no gene match. This CDR3 has 13 residues. The CDR3 coding sequence is TGTGCCAGCAGTTCGGGACAGCATCAGCCCCAGCATTTT. This gives the protein CASSSGQHQPQHF.

The genes are TRBV10-3 and TRBJ2-2; D unclear. The V gene's germline CDR1 is ENHRY and CDR2 SYGVKD. The CDR3 runs to 15 residues. V was pared by 3 bases and J by 2 bases, with 10 bases between. The CDR3 protein is CAISDHNGNTGELFF. CDR3 nucleotides: TGTGCCATCAGTGACCATAACGGTAACACCGGGGAGCTGTTTTTT.

CDR3 sequence reads: CASSVVANTGELFF. As DNA, the CDR3 is TGTGCCAGCAGCGTAGTCGCGAACACCGGGGAGCTGTTTTTT. The chain combines TRBV9 with TRBJ2-2; D remains ambiguous. The V and J ends lost 0 bases and 0 bases respectively, with 3 bases between them. In germline, CDR1 is SGDLS, CDR2 YYNGEE. This CDR3 is built from 14 residues. The whole variable domain, remainder taken from reference TRBV9 and TRBJ2-2, is DSGVTQTPKHLITATGQRVTLRCSPRSGDLSVYWYQQSLDQGLQFLIQYYNGEERAKGNILERFSAQQFPDLHSELNLSSLELGDSALYFCASSVVANTGELFFGEGSRLTVL.

This clone was detected only a few times. The CDR3 DNA is TGTGCCAGCAGCCCGAGACAGGGGGCGACCGGGGAGCTGTTTTTT. It translates to CASSPRQGATGELFF. The gene calls are TRBV7-2 and TRBJ2-2; 10 positions agree with TRBD1. CDR3 length: 15 residues. V trimming: 5 bases; J trimming: 5 bases; junction bases outside the gene matches: 5. Germline values: CDR1 SGHTA, CDR2 FQGNSA.

The chain carries TRBV5-4 and TRBJ2-5; TRBD1 agrees at 11 bases. Germline V lookup: CDR1 SGHNT, CDR2 YYREEE (reference sequence). V lost 4 bases and J lost 5; bases outside the gene matches: 7. The CDR3 is 15 amino acids. CDR3 nucleotide sequence: TGTGCCAGCAGCCAACCCGGGACAGGGGGGGAGACCCAGTACTTC. Translating gives CASSQPGTGGETQYF.

V and J are TRBV27 and TRBJ1-5; D remains ambiguous. Per the germline V gene, CDR1 is MNHEY and CDR2 is SMNVEV (reference sequence). V lost 3 bases, J lost 6 bases, and 18 bases lay in between. CDR3 size: 16 residues. In nucleotides, the CDR3 is TGTGCCAGCAGTTTTGGGTCGGAGGGTAGGGTTCAGCCCCAGCATTTT. Its translation is CASSFGSEGRVQPQHF.